Listed below are T cell receptor beta chains from one sample, sequenced in a study of T cell responses to AZD1222 COVID-19 vaccine. Produced via immunoSEQ multiplex PCR; TCRdb's table is partial and in-frame only. The sample records approximately 100,000 clones, around 90% being singletons. The starting material was peripheral blood, obtained on day 0 of AZD1222 vaccination. The source is an adult in good health. Both conserved end residues are part of each CDR3. Each record gives: D gene, J gene, clone size, V gene, CDR3 length, CDR3 protein, CDR3 DNA. The D gene is left open where the match is weak. A clone size is listed for some rows: how often the clone was seen (once, few, many), or a class if it is expanded.

D gene: -
J gene: TRBJ2-1
clone size: -
V gene: TRBV7-2
CDR3 length: 14
CDR3 protein: CASSTTQGPVEQFF
CDR3 DNA: TGTGCCAGCAGCACTACTCAGGGTCCGGTTGAGCAGTTCTTC

D gene: -
J gene: TRBJ1-1
clone size: -
V gene: TRBV11-3
CDR3 length: 14
CDR3 protein: CASSLLGARTEAFF
CDR3 DNA: TGTGCCAGCAGCTTACTGGGGGCGCGGACTGAAGCTTTCTTT

D gene: TRBD1
J gene: TRBJ1-4
clone size: -
V gene: TRBV7-9
CDR3 length: 18
CDR3 protein: CASSLAVGQGDPNEKLFF
CDR3 DNA: TGTGCCAGCAGCTTAGCGGTGGGACAGGGAGACCCTAATGAAAAACTGTTTTTT

D gene: TRBD1
J gene: TRBJ1-1
clone size: -
V gene: TRBV18
CDR3 length: 15
CDR3 protein: CASSPLTGGRTEAFF
CDR3 DNA: TGTGCCAGCTCACCGCTAACAGGGGGTCGCACTGAAGCTTTCTTT

D gene: -
J gene: TRBJ1-4
clone size: once
V gene: TRBV24-1
CDR3 length: 17
CDR3 protein: CATSDLGAGRLDEKLFF
CDR3 DNA: TGTGCCACCAGTGATTTGGGGGCAGGGAGGTTAGATGAAAAACTGTTTTTT

D gene: TRBD2
J gene: TRBJ2-1
clone size: -
V gene: TRBV11-2
CDR3 length: 16
CDR3 protein: CASSLTFGLGSNEQFF
CDR3 DNA: TGTGCCAGCAGCTTAACGTTTGGACTAGGCAGCAATGAGCAGTTCTTC

D gene: TRBD1
J gene: TRBJ1-2
clone size: -
V gene: TRBV6-5
CDR3 length: 14
CDR3 protein: CASGQGGLWSGYTF
CDR3 DNA: TGTGCCAGCGGCCAAGGGGGCCTTTGGAGTGGCTACACCTTC

D gene: -
J gene: TRBJ1-1
clone size: -
V gene: TRBV30
CDR3 length: 11
CDR3 protein: CAWRENTEAFF
CDR3 DNA: TGTGCCTGGAGGGAGAACACTGAAGCTTTCTTT

D gene: TRBD1
J gene: TRBJ2-1
clone size: -
V gene: TRBV4-2
CDR3 length: 16
CDR3 protein: CASSQDRDRGSNEQFF
CDR3 DNA: TGTGCCAGCAGCCAAGATAGGGACAGGGGTAGCAATGAGCAGTTCTTC

D gene: -
J gene: TRBJ1-2
clone size: -
V gene: TRBV10-3
CDR3 length: 13
CDR3 protein: CAIGGDSSYGYTF
CDR3 DNA: TGTGCCATCGGGGGGGACTCCTCTTATGGCTACACCTTC

D gene: TRBD1
J gene: TRBJ1-4
clone size: -
V gene: TRBV2
CDR3 length: 16
CDR3 protein: CASSSRGGQINEKLFF
CDR3 DNA: TGTGCCAGCAGTTCCCGGGGGGGACAGATTAATGAAAAACTGTTTTTT

D gene: -
J gene: TRBJ2-1
clone size: -
V gene: TRBV6-2/TRBV6-3
CDR3 length: 16
CDR3 protein: CASSPIHRVPYNEQFF
CDR3 DNA: TGTGCCAGCAGTCCAATACACAGGGTCCCCTACAATGAGCAGTTCTTC

D gene: -
J gene: TRBJ2-2
clone size: -
V gene: TRBV27
CDR3 length: 16
CDR3 protein: CASRRGPSANTGELFF
CDR3 DNA: TGTGCCAGCAGGAGAGGCCCTAGCGCGAACACCGGGGAGCTGTTTTTT

D gene: -
J gene: TRBJ1-1
clone size: -
V gene: TRBV18
CDR3 length: 16
CDR3 protein: CASSFARASMNTEAFF
CDR3 DNA: TGTGCCAGCTCATTCGCCAGGGCCTCAATGAACACTGAAGCTTTCTTT